This T cell receptor (beta chain) was documented in a study of spatial heterogeneity in lung cancer. Overall study results and limits: Tumoral mutation counts were tracked by counts of expanded intratumoral alpha and beta TCRs.

The time point was: sample taken at primary tumor resection. Relative to its sample, this clonotype is medium-sized. The antigen remains undetermined. Since the library was made to target alpha chains, this beta chain is a stray read and its abundance is not meaningful. TCRdb reanalysed the 5' RACE reads using MiXCR and keeps one entry per CDR3 protein. The profile covers about 6,800 distinct CDR3 sequences, with roughly an eighth appearing a single time and approximately 9.8% taken by the ten largest. This sequence originates from a male donor with early-stage non-small cell lung cancer. Specimen: lung tumor tissue, collected at surgery.

The CDR3 DNA sequence: TGCGCCAGCAGCTTAGGGGTTAACACTGAAGCTTTCTTT. It specifies CASSLGVNTEAFF. The V and J genes are TRBV5-1 and TRBJ1-1, with a tentative D call TRBD1 (5 bases). The CDR3 is 13 residues long. The germline V and J ends were trimmed by 2 bases and 2 bases, with 7 bases remaining between them. Germline V lookup: CDR1 SGHRS, CDR2 YFSETQ.